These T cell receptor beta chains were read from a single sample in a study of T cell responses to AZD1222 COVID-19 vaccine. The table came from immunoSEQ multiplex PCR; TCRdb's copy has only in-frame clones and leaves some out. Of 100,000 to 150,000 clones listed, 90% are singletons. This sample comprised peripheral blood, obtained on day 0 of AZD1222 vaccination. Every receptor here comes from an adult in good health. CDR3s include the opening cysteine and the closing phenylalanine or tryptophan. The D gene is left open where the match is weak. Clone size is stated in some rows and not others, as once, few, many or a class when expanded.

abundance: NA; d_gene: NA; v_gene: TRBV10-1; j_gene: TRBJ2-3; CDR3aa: CASSDRQSRDTQYF; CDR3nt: TGCGCCAGCAGTGATCGGCAGAGTAGAGATACGCAGTATTTT
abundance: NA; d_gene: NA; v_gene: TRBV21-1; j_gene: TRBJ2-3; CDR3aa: CASSKVWGTQYF; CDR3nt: TGTGCCAGCAGCAAAGTCTGGGGGACGCAGTATTTT
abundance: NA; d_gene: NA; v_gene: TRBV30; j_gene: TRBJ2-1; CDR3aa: CAWSLNVVNEQFF; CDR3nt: TGTGCCTGGAGCCTGAACGTTGTCAATGAGCAGTTCTTC
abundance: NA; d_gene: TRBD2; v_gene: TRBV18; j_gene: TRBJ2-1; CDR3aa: CASSPLAGVASGEQFF; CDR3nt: TGTGCCAGCTCACCACTAGCGGGCGTCGCTTCGGGTGAGCAGTTCTTC
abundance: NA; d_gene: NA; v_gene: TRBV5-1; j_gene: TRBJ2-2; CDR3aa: CASSLAASMAGELFF; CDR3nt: TGCGCCAGCAGCTTGGCGGCTAGCATGGCCGGGGAGCTGTTTTTT
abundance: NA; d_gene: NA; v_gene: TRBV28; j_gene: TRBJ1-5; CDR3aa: CASRDRQNSNQPQHF; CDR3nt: TGTGCCAGCAGAGATAGACAGAATAGCAATCAGCCCCAGCATTTT
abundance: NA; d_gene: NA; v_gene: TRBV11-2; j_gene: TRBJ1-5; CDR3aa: CASSLDPGNQPQHF; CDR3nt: TGTGCCAGCAGCTTAGATCCAGGCAATCAGCCCCAGCATTTT
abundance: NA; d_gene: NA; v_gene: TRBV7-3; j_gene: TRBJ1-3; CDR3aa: CASSSQEQGSGNTIYF; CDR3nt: TGTGCCAGCAGCTCCCAAGAGCAGGGCTCTGGAAACACCATATATTTT
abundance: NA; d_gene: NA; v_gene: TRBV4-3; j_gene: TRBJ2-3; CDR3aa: CASSQSIGQTDTQYF; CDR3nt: TGCGCCAGCAGCCAATCCATCGGCCAGACAGATACGCAGTATTTT
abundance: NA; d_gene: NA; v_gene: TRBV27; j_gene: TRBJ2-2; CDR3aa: CASSFRGLGFTGELFF; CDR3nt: TGTGCCAGCAGCTTTCGGGGGCTAGGTTTCACCGGGGAGCTGTTTTTT
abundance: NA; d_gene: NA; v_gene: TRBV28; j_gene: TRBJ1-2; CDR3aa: CASSPYRAYDGYTF; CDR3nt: TGTGCCAGCAGTCCTTACAGAGCCTATGACGGCTACACCTTC
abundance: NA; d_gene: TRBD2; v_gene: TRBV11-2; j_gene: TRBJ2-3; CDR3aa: CASSLGHLAATDTQYF; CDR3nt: TGTGCCAGCAGCTTAGGTCACCTAGCGGCCACAGATACGCAGTATTTT
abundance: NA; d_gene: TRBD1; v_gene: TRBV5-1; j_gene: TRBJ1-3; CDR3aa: CASSDREDSGNTIYF; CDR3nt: TGCGCCAGCAGCGACAGGGAGGACTCTGGAAACACCATATATTTT
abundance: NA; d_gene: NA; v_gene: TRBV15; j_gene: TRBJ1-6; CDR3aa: CATSRDRIGHGGSPLHF; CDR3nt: TGTGCCACCAGCAGAGATCGTATCGGACACGGAGGTTCACCCCTCCACTTT
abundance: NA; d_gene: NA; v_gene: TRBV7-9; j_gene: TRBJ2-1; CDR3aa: CASSRAFNEQFF; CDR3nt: TGTGCCAGCAGCCGCGCCTTTAATGAGCAGTTCTTC
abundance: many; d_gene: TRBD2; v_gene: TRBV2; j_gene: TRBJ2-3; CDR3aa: CASSGWERGACTDTQYF; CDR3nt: TGTGCCAGCAGTGGTTGGGAGCGGGGAGCCTGCACAGATACGCAGTATTTT
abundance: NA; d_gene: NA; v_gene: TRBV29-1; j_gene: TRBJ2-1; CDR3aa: CSVEGPARGNEQFF; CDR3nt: TGCAGCGTTGAGGGGCCGGCTCGGGGGAATGAGCAGTTCTTC
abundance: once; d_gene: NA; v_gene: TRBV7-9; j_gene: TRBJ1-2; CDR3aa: CASSPPSGSYGYTF; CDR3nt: TGTGCCAGCAGCCCCCCCTCAGGGTCTTATGGCTACACCTTC
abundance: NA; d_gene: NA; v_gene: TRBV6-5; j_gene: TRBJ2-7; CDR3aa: CASSYWRGREQYF; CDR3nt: TGTGCCAGCAGTTACTGGAGGGGGAGGGAGCAGTACTTC
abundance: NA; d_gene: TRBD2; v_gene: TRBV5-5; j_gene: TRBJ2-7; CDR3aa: CASSFSGLVGYEQYF; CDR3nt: TGTGCCAGCAGCTTTTCGGGACTAGTAGGCTACGAGCAGTACTTC
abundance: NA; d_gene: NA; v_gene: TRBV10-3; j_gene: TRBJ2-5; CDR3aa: CAIRGGVAGETQYF; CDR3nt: TGTGCCATCAGGGGCGGTGTAGCCGGAGAGACCCAGTACTTC
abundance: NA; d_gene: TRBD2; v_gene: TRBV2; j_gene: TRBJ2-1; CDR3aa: CASITGGNPFNEQFF; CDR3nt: TGTGCCAGCATAACGGGAGGTAACCCCTTTAATGAGCAGTTCTTC
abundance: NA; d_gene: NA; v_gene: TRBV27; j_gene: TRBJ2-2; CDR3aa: CASSFSANGELFF; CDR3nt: TGTGCCAGCAGTTTCTCGGCTAACGGGGAGCTGTTTTTT
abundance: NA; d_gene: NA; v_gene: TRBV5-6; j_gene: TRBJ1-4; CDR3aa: CASSLETGAEATNEKLFF; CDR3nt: TGTGCCAGCAGCTTGGAAACCGGGGCCGAAGCAACTAATGAAAAACTGTTTTTT
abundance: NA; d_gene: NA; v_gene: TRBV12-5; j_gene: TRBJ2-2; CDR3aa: CASGLAGIGELFF; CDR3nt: TGTGCTAGTGGTTTGGCAGGGATCGGGGAGCTGTTTTTT
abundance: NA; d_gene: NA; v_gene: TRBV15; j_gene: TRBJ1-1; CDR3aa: CATSRDDVRALGAFF; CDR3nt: TGTGCCACCAGCAGAGATGATGTAAGGGCCCTGGGAGCTTTCTTT
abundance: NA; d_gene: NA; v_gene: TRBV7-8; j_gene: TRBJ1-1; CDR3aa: CASSFFRAGNTEAFF; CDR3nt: TGTGCCAGCAGCTTCTTCAGGGCAGGGAACACTGAAGCTTTCTTT